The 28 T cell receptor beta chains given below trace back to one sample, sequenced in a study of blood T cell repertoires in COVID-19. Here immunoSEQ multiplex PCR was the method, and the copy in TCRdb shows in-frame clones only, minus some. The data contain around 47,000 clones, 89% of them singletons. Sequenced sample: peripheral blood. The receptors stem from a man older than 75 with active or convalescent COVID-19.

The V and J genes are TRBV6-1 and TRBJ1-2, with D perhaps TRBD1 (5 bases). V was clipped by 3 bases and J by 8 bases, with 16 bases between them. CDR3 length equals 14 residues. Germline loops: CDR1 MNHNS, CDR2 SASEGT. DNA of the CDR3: TGTGCCAGCAGTGAGAAAGCGCGACAGCCGGGCTACACCTTC. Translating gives CASSEKARQPGYTF.

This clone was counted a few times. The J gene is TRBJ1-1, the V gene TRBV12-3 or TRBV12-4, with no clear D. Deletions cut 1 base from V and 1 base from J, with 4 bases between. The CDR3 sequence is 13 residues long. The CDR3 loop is CASSLEQNTEAFF. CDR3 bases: TGTGCCAGCAGTTTAGAGCAGAACACTGAAGCTTTCTTT.

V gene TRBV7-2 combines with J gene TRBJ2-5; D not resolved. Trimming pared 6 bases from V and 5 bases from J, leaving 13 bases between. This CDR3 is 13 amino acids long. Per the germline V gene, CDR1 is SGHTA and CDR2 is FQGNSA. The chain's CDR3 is CASSSSASETQYF. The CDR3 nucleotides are TGTGCCAGCAGTTCGAGCGCGTCCGAGACCCAGTACTTC.

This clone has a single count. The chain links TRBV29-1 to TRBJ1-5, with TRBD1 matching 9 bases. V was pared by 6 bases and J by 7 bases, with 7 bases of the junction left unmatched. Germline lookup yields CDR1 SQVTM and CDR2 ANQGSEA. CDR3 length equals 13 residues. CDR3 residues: CSVAGTGLQPQHF. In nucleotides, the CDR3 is TGCAGCGTGGCCGGGACAGGGCTCCAGCCCCAGCATTTT.

CDR3 residues: CAWNRGGDNSPLHF. Written as DNA, the CDR3 is TGTGCCTGGAACCGAGGGGGGGATAATTCACCCCTCCACTTT. The chain links TRBV30 to TRBJ1-6; maybe TRBD1 (6 bases). The V and J ends lost 4 bases and 5 bases respectively, with 12 bases between them. Germline-derived CDR1 and CDR2 are GTSNPN and SVGIG (reference sequence). This CDR3 region has 14 residues.

The CDR3 protein is CASSTSGDYGYTF. CDR3 sequence (DNA): TGTGCCAGTTCGACCAGCGGCGACTATGGCTACACCTTC. J is TRBJ1-2 and V is TRBV6-5; no clear D gene. Trimming removed 9 bases at V and 3 bases at J, with 14 bases between. The CDR3 covers 13 residues. Per germline, CDR1 MNHEY and CDR2 SVGAGI.

DNA for the CDR3: TGCAGCGTCTCACTAGCGGGAGCGGGTGAGCAGTTCTTC. Encoded protein: CSVSLAGAGEQFF. The chain carries TRBV29-1 and TRBJ2-1, with TRBD2 matching 11 bases. Germline assignment: CDR1 SQVTM and CDR2 ANQGSEA. This CDR3 contains 13 residues. The trim removed 6 bases at V and 9 bases at J, leaving 7 bases unmatched.

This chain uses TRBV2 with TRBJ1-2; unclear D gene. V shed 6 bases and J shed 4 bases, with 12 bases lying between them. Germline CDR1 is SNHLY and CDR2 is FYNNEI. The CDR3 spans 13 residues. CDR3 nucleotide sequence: TGTGCCAGCAGAGTTGATACAAGCTATGGCTACACCTTC. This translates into CASRVDTSYGYTF.

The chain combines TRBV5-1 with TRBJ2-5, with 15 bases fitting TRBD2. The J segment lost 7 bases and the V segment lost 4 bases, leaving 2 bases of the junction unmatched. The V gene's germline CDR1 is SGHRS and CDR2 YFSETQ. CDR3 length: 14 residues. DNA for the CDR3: TGCGCCAGCAGCCCGGGACTAGCGGGGGGGACCCAGTACTTC. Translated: CASSPGLAGGTQYF.

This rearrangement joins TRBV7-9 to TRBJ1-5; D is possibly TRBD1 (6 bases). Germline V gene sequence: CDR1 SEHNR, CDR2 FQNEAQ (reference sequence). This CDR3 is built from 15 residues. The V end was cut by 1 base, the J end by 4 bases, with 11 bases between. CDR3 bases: TGTGCCAGCAGCTTAGGACAGGCAAGGAATCAGCCCCAGCATTTT. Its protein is CASSLGQARNQPQHF.

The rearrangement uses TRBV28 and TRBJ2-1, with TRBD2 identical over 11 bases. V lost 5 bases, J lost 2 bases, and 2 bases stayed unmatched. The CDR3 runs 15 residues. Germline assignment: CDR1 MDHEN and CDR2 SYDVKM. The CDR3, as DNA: TGTGCCAGCAGTGTAGCGGGGGGGCCCTACAATGAGCAGTTCTTC. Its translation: CASSVAGGPYNEQFF.

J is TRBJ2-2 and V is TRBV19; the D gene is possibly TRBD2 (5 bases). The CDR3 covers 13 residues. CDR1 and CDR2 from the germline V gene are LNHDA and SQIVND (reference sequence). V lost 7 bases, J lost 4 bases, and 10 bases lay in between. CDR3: CASTSLGTGELFF. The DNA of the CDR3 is TGTGCCAGTACCTCACTAGGCACCGGGGAGCTGTTTTTT.

The CDR3 loop is CASSTPPTGLRNQPQHF. Here the CDR3 DNA reads TGTGCCAGTAGTACCCCACCGACAGGCCTGAGGAATCAGCCCCAGCATTTT. V is TRBV19 and J is TRBJ1-5, with D tentatively TRBD1 (6 bases). Germline assignment: CDR1 LNHDA and CDR2 SQIVND (reference sequence). This CDR3 spans 17 amino acids. The germline V and J ends were trimmed by 4 bases and 4 bases, with 20 bases remaining between them.

The chain's CDR3 is CASSRPQGAPEAFF. The CDR3, as DNA: TGTGCCAGCAGCCGCCCGCAGGGGGCCCCTGAAGCTTTCTTT. The rearrangement uses TRBV6-5 and TRBJ1-1; the match to TRBD1 covers 8 bases. The CDR3 contains 14 residues. Trimming removed 6 bases from V and 6 bases from J; junction bases left unmatched: 9. From germline, CDR1 is MNHEY and CDR2 SVGAGI.

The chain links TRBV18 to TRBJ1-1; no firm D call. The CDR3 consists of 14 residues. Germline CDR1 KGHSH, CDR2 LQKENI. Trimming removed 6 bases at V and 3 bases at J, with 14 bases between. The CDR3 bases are TGTGCCAGCTCTCAATTTTCAGAGGACACTGAAGCTTTCTTT. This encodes CASSQFSEDTEAFF.

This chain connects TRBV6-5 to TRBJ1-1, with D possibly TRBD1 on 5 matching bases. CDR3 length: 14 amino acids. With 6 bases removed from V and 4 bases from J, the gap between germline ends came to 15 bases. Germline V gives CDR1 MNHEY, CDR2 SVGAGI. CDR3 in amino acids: CASRDPGGGTEAFF. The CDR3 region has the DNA TGTGCCAGCAGGGACCCCGGGGGGGGCACTGAAGCTTTCTTT.

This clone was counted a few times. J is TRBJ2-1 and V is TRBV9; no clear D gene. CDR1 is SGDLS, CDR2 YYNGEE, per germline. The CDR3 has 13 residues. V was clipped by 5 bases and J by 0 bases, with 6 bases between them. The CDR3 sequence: CASSRSSYNEQFF. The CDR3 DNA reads TGTGCCAGCAGTAGAAGCTCCTACAATGAGCAGTTCTTC.

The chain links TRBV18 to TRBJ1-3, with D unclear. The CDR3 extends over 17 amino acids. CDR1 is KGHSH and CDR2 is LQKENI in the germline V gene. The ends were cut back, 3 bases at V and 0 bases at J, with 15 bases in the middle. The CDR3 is CASSPGGSPLSGNTIYF. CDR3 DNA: TGTGCCAGCTCACCTGGCGGAAGCCCTCTCTCTGGAAACACCATATATTTT.

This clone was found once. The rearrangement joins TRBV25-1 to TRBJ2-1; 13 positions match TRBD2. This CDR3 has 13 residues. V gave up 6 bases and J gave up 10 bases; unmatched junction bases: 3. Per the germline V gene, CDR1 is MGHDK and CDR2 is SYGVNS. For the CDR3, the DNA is TGTGCCAGCAGACTAGCGGGGGGGGAGGAGCAGTTCTTC. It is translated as CASRLAGGEEQFF.

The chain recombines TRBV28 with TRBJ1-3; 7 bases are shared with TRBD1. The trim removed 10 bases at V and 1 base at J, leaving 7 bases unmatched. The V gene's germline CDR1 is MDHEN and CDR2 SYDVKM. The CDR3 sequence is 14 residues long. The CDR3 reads CAITDRVSGNTIYF. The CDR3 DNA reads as TGTGCCATCACAGACAGGGTATCTGGAAACACCATATATTTT.

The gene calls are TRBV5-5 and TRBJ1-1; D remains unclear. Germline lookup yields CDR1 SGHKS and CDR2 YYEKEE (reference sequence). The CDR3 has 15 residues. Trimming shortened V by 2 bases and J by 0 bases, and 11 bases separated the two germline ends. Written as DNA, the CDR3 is TGTGCCAGCAGCTTAGCCCTCATCATGAACACTGAAGCTTTCTTT. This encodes CASSLALIMNTEAFF. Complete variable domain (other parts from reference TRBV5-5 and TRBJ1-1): DAGVTQSPTHLIKTRGQQVTLRCSPISGHKSVSWYQQVLGQGPQFIFQYYEKEERGRGNFPDRFSARQFPNYSSELNVNALLLGDSALYLCASSLALIMNTEAFFGQGTRLTVV.

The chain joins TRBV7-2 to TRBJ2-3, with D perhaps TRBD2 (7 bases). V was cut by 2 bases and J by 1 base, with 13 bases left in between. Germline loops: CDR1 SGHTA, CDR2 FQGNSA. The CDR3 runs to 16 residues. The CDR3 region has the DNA TGTGCCAGCAGCTTACGAGGGGGGGCGGGCACAGATACGCAGTATTTT. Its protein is CASSLRGGAGTDTQYF.

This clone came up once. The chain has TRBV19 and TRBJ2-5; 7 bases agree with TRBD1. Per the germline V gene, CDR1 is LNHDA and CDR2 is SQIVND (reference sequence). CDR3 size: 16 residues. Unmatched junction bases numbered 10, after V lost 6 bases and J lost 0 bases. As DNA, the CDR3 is TGTGCCAGTAGCCCTAACAGGGGTGGTAACCAAGAGACCCAGTACTTC. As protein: CASSPNRGGNQETQYF. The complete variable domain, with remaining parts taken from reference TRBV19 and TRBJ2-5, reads DGGITQSPKYLFRKEGQNVTLSCEQNLNHDAMYWYRQDPGQGLRLIYYSQIVNDFQKGDIAEGYSVSREKKESFPLTVTSAQKNPTAFYLCASSPNRGGNQETQYFGPGTRLLVL.

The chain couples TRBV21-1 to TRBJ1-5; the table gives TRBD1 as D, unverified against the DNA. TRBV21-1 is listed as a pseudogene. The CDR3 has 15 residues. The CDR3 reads CASNQRDNGCQPQHF. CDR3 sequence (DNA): TGTGCCAGCAATCAGAGGGACAATGGTTGTCAGCCCCAGCATTTT.

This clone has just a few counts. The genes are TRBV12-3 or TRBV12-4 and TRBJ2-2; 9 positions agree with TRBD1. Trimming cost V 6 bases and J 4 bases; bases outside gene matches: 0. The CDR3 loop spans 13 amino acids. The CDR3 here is CASRQGATGELFF. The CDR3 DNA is TGTGCCAGCAGACAGGGGGCCACCGGGGAGCTGTTTTTT.

This chain's CDR3 is CASSLQGLAGAYNEQFF. The CDR3 nucleotides are TGTGCCAGCAGCTTACAAGGACTAGCGGGAGCCTACAATGAGCAGTTCTTC. This chain uses TRBV7-3 with TRBJ2-1; 13 bases are a match to TRBD2. After removal of 2 bases from V and 2 bases from J, the junction contained 3 bases not matched to a gene. The V gene's germline CDR1 is SGHTA and CDR2 FQGTGA. This CDR3 has 17 amino acids.

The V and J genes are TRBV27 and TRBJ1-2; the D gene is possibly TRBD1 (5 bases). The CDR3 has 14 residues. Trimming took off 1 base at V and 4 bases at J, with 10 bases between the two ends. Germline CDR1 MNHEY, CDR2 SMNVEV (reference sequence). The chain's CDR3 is CASSLLGASYGYTF. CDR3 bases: TGTGCCAGCAGTTTATTAGGGGCGAGCTATGGCTACACCTTC.

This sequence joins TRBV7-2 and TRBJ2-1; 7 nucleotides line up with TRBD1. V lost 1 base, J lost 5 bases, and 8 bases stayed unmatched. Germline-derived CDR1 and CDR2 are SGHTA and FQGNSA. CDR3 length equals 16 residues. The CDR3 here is CASSLVPGTDHNEQFF. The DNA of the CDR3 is TGTGCCAGCAGCTTAGTCCCCGGGACAGACCACAATGAGCAGTTCTTC.